The 2 T cell receptor beta chains in this list originate from one sample, sequenced in a study of molecular identifiers for immune sequencing clone quantification. From the PCR reads, TCRdb called clonotypes with MiXCR, one entry per CDR3 protein. The sample carries about 640,000 distinct CDR3 sequences, less than 20% recorded once. The specimen was naive CD8+ T cells from blood, with Jurkat cell RNA spiked in. Described subset: FACS-sorted CD8+CD4-CCR7+CD45RA+ naive T cells. The origin of the receptors is a human donor in good health. Some libraries in this study had Jurkat cell RNA spiked in.

The J gene is TRBJ2-5, the V gene TRBV20-1; TRBD2 matches 12 bases. V trimming: 6 bases; J trimming: 5 bases; junction bases outside the gene matches: 10. Per the germline V gene, CDR1 is DFQATT and CDR2 is SNEGSKA (reference sequence). The length of the CDR3 is 15 residues. The CDR3 spells CSAPPSGRAGETQYF. Here the CDR3 DNA reads TGCAGTGCCCCCCCTAGCGGGAGGGCAGGGGAGACCCAGTACTTC.

The table lists this clonotype with a few counts. The rearrangement links TRBV23-1 to TRBJ2-5; the D is unclear. TRBV23-1 is recorded as an ORF, its role being uncertain. Trimming removed 2 bases from V and 0 bases from J, with 13 bases in between. This CDR3 region has 16 residues. The CDR3 DNA reads as TGCGCCAGCAGTCAAAACCCCGGGCGGAACCAAGAGACCCAGTACTTC. Translating it yields CASSQNPGRNQETQYF.